What follows is one T cell receptor beta chain and its context. Its antigen is unknown. Using immunoSEQ multiplex PCR, the repertoire was profiled, and TCRdb retains in-frame clones only, with some absent. The table has approximately 99,000 clones, 70% to 90% seen once. V was clipped by 6 bases and J by 3 bases, with 11 bases between them. CDR3 size: 13 residues. These data are taken from a study of T cell responses to AZD1222 COVID-19 vaccine. Study findings and constraints: Seropositivity was recorded at baseline in only six AZD1222 recipients. Following two doses of AZD1222, Spike-specific TCR breadth and depth rose. It was only after the peak T cell response that any repertoires were sampled. Clonal diversity was possibly underestimated, and white British individuals and females predominated among donors.

This TCR was recovered from an adult in good health. The source material was peripheral blood, sampled on day 0 of AZD1222 vaccination. The gene calls are TRBV12-3 or TRBV12-4 and TRBJ1-1; D not certain. For the CDR3, the DNA is TGTGCCAGCAGATCCACAGCATACACTGAAGCTTTCTTT. It encodes CASRSTAYTEAFF.